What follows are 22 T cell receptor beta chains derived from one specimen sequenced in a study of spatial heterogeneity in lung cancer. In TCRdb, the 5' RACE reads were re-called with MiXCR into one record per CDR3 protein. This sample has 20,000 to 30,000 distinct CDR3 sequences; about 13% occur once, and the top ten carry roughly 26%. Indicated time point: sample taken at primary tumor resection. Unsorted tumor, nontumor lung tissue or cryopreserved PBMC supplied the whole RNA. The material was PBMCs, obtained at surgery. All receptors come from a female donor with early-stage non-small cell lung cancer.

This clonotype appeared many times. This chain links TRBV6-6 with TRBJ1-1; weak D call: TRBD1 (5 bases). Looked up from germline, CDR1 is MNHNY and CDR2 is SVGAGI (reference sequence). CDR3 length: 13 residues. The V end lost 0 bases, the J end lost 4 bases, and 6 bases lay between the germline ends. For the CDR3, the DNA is TGTGCCAGCAGTTACTCAGGGGTCACTGAAGCTTTCTTT. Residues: CASSYSGVTEAFF.

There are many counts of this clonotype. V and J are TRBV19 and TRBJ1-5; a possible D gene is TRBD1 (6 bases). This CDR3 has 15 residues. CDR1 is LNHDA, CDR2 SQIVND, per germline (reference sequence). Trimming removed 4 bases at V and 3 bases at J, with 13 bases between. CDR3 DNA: TGTGCCAGTAGTACCCAGGACAGTTACAATCAGCCCCAGCATTTT. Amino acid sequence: CASSTQDSYNQPQHF.

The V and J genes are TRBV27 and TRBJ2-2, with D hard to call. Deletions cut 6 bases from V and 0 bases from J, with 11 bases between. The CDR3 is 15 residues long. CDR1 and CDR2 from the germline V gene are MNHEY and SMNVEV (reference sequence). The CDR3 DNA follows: TGTGCCAGCAGAGTCCGGCCTCCGAACACCGGGGAGCTGTTTTTT. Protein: CASRVRPPNTGELFF.

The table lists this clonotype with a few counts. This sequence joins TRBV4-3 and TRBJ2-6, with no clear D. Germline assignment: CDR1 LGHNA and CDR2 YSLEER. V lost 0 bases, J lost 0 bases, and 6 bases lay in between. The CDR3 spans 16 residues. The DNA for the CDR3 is TGCGCCAGCAGCCAAGATGAAAGCTCTGGGGCCAACGTCCTGACTTTC. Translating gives CASSQDESSGANVLTF.

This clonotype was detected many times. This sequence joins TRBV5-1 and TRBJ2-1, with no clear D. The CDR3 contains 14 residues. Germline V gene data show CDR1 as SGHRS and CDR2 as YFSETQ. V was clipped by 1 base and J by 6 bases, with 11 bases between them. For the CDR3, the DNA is TGCGCCAGCAGCTTGTTAGGGCCCTCCAATGAGCAGTTCTTC. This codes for CASSLLGPSNEQFF.

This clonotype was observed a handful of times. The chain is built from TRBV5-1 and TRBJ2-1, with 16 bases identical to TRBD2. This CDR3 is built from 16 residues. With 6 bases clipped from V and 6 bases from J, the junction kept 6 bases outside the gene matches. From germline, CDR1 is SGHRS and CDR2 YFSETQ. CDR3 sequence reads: CASKRGTSGRVNEQFF. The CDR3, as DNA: TGCGCCAGCAAACGCGGGACTAGCGGGAGGGTCAATGAGCAGTTCTTC.

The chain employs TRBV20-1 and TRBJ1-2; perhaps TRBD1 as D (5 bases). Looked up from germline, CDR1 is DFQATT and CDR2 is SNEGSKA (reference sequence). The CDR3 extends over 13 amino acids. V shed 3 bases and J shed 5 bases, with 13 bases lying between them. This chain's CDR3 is CSARKRGDYGYTF. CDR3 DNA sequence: TGCAGTGCTAGGAAACGAGGGGATTATGGCTACACCTTC.

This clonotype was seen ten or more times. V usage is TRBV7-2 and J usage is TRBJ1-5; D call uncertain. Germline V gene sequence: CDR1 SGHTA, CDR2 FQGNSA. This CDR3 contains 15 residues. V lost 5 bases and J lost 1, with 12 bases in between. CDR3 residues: CASSPMRGSNQPQHF. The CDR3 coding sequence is TGTGCCAGCAGCCCGATGAGAGGCAGCAATCAGCCCCAGCATTTT.

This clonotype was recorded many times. The CDR3 nucleotides read TGTGCCAGCAGCTTAGTTCCAGGGCTAGAGACCCAGTACTTC. Residues: CASSLVPGLETQYF. The V call is TRBV7-9, the J call TRBJ2-5; D might be TRBD1 (5 bases). The CDR3 consists of 14 residues. V shed 1 base and J shed 4 bases, with 10 bases lying between them. CDR1 and CDR2 (germline): SEHNR, FQNEAQ (reference sequence).

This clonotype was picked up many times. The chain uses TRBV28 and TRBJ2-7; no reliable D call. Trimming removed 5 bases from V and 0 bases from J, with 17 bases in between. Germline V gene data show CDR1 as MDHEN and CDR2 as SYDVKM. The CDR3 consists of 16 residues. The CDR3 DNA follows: TGTGCCAGCAGTCCCCCTTTGGTCCTGAGCTCCTACGAGCAGTACTTC. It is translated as CASSPPLVLSSYEQYF.

The CDR3 nucleotides read TGTGCCAGCAGCTTGGGGGTGGAGTTAACAGATACGCAGTATTTT. This sequence encodes CASSLGVELTDTQYF. The V call is TRBV5-4, the J call TRBJ2-3; the D is unclear. V lost 0 bases and J lost 3, with 11 bases in between. Germline V CDR1 and CDR2: SGHNT, YYREEE (reference sequence). The CDR3 extends over 15 amino acids.

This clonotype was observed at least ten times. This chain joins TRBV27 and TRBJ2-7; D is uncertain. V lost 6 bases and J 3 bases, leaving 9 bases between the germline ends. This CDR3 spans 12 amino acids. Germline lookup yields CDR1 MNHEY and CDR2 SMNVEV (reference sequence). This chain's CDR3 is CASSPEYYEQYV. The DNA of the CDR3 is TGTGCCAGCAGCCCGGAGTACTACGAGCAGTACGTC.

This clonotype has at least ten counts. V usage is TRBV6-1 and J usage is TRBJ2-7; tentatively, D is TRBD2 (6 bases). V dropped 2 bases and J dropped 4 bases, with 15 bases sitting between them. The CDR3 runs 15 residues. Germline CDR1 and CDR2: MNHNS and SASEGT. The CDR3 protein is CASSELGGYGYEQYV. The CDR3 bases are TGTGCCAGCAGTGAATTGGGGGGTTACGGGTACGAGCAGTACGTC.

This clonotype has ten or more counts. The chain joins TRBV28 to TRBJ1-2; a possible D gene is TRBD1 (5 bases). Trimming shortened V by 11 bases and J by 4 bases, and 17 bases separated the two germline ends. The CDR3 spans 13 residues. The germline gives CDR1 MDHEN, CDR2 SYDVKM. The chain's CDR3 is CAAGRGDGYGYTF. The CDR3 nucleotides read TGTGCCGCAGGCCGAGGGGATGGCTATGGCTACACCTTC.

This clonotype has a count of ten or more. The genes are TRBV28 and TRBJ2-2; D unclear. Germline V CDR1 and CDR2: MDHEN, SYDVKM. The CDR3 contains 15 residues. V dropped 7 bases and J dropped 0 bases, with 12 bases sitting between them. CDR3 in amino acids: CASIESPANTGELFF. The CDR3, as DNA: TGTGCCAGCATCGAGTCCCCGGCGAACACCGGGGAGCTGTTTTTT.

As DNA, the CDR3 is TGTGCCAGCAGTTCAATCTACGAGCAGTACTTC. Translating gives CASSSIYEQYF. The chain combines TRBV28 with TRBJ2-7; D unclear. V was trimmed by 4 bases and J by 3 bases, leaving 4 bases between them. This CDR3 region has 11 residues. Germline CDR1 reads MDHEN; CDR2 reads SYDVKM.

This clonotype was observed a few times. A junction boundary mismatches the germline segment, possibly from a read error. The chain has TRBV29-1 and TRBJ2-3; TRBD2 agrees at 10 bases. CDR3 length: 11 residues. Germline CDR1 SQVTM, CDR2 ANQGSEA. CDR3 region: CSVSGTSEFYF. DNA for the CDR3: TGCAGCGTCAGCGGGACTAGCGAATTCTACTTT.

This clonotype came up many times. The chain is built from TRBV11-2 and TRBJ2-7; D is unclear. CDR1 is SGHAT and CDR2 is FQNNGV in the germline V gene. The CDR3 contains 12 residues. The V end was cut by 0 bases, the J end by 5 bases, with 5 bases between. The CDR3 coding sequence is TGTGCCAGCAGCTTAGATAAGGACGAGCAGTACGTC. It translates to CASSLDKDEQYV.

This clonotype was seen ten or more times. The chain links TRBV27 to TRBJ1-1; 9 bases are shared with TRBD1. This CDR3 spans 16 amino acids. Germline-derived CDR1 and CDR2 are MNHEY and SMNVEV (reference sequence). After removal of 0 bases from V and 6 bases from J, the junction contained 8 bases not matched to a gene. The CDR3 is CASSLSTGQGRAEAFF. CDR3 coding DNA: TGTGCCAGCAGTTTATCCACGGGACAGGGCAGGGCTGAAGCTTTCTTT.

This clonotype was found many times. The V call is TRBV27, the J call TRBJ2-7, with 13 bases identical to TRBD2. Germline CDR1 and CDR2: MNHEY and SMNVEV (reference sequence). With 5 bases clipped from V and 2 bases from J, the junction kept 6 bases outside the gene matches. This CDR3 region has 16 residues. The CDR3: CASSTGTSGTPYEQYF. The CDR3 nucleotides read TGTGCCAGCAGTACCGGGACTAGCGGGACCCCCTACGAGCAGTACTTC.

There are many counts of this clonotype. CDR3 coding DNA: TGTGCCAGCAGTTTTGCAGACCTCTATGGCTACACCTTC. Amino acid sequence: CASSFADLYGYTF. The chain recombines TRBV6-2 or TRBV6-3 with TRBJ1-2; no clear D. Trimming pared 4 bases from V and 4 bases from J, leaving 10 bases between. Germline V gene data show CDR1 as MNHEY and CDR2 as SVGEGT. The CDR3 has 13 amino acids.

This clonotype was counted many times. CDR3 residues: CASRLAGVLDEQYF. CDR3 nucleotides: TGTGCCAGCAGACTAGCGGGAGTATTAGACGAGCAGTACTTC. The chain couples TRBV27 to TRBJ2-7, with TRBD2 identical over 11 bases. Germline V gene data show CDR1 as MNHEY and CDR2 as SMNVEV (reference sequence). This CDR3 comprises 14 residues. V shed 6 bases and J 5 bases; nucleotides not matched to a gene: 6.